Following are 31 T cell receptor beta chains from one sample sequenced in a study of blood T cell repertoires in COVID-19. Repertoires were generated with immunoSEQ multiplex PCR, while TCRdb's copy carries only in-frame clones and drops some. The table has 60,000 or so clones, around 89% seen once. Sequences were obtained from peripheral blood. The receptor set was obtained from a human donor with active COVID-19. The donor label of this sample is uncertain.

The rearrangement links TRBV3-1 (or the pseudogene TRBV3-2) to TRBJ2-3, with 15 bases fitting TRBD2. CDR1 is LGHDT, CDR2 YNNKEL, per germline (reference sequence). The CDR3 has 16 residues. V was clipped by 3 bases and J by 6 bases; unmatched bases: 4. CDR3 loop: CASSHGLAGGRDTQYF. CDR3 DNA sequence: TGTGCCAGCAGCCACGGACTAGCGGGAGGGCGGGATACGCAGTATTTT.

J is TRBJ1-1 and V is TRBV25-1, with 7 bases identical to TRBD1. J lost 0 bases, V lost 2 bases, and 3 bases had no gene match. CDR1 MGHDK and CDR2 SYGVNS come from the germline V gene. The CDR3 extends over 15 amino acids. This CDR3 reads CASSEGGQVNTEAFF. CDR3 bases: TGTGCCAGCAGTGAAGGAGGACAGGTGAACACTGAAGCTTTCTTT. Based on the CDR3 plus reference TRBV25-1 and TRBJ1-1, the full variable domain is EADIYQTPRYLVIGTGKKITLECSQTMGHDKMYWYQQDPGMELHLIHYSYGVNSTEKGDLSSESTVSRIRTEHFPLTLESARPSHTSQYLCASSEGGQVNTEAFFGQGTRLTVV.

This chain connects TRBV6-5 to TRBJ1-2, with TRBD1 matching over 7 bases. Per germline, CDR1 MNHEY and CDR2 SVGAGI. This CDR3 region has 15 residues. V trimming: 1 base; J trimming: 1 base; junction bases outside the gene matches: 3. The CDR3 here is CASSYLQGGNYGYTF. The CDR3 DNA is TGTGCCAGCAGTTACTTGCAGGGGGGTAACTATGGCTACACCTTC.

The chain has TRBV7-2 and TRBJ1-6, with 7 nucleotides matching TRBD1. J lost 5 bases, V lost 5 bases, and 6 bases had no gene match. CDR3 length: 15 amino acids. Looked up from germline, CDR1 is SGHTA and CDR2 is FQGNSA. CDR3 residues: CASSPRGQHNSPLHF. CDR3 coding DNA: TGTGCCAGCAGCCCAAGGGGACAGCATAATTCACCCCTCCACTTT.

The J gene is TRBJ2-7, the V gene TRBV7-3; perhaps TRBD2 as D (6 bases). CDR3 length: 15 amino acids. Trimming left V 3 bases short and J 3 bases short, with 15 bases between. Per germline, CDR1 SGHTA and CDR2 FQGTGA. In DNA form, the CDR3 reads TGTGCCAGCAGCTTCCCAGCGGGCAGATACTACGAGCAGTACTTC. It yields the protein CASSFPAGRYYEQYF.

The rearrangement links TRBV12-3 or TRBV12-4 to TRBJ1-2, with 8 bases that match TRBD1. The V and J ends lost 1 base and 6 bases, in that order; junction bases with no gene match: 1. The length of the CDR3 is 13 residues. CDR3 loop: CASSLVTGDGYTF. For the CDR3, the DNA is TGTGCCAGCAGTTTAGTGACAGGGGATGGCTACACCTTC.

DNA of the CDR3: TGTGCCAGCAGCTTAAATCCAGGGGGTGGCTACACCTTC. Its translation: CASSLNPGGGYTF. This chain uses TRBV7-2 with TRBJ1-2; 7 nucleotides align to TRBD1. This CDR3 region has 13 residues. CDR1 is SGHTA, CDR2 FQGNSA, per germline. With 2 bases clipped from V and 7 bases from J, the junction kept 4 bases outside the gene matches. Complete variable domain (other parts from reference TRBV7-2 and TRBJ1-2): GAGVSQSPSNKVTEKGKDVELRCDPISGHTALYWYRQSLGQGLEFLIYFQGNSAPDKSGLPSDRFSAERTGGSVSTLTIQRTQQEDSAVYLCASSLNPGGGYTFGSGTRLTVV.

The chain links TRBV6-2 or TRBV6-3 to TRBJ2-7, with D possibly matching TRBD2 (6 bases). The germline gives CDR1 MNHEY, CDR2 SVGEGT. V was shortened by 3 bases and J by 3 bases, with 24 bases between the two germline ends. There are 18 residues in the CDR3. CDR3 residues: CASSYAQFNLGGVYEQYF. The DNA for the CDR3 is TGTGCCAGCAGTTATGCTCAATTCAACCTCGGCGGGGTCTACGAGCAGTACTTC.

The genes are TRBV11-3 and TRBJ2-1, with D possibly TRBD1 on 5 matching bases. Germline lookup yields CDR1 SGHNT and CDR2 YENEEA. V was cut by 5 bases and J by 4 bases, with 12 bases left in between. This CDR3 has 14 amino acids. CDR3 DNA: TGTGCCAGCAGCCAGGGCCCCGCTTACAATGAGCAGTTCTTC. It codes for CASSQGPAYNEQFF.

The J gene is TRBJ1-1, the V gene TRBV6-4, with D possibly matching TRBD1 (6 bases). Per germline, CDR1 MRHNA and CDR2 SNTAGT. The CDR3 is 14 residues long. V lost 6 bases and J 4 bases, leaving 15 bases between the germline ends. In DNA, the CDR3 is TGTGCCAGCAGCCCACAGGGATTGACCACTGAAGCTTTCTTT. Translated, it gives CASSPQGLTTEAFF.

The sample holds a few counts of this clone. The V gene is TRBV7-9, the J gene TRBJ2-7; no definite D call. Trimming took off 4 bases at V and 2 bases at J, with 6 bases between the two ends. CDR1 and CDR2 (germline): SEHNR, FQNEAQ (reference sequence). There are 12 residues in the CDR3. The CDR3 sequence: CASSSGPYEQYF. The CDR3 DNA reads TGTGCCAGCAGCTCCGGTCCCTACGAGCAGTACTTC.

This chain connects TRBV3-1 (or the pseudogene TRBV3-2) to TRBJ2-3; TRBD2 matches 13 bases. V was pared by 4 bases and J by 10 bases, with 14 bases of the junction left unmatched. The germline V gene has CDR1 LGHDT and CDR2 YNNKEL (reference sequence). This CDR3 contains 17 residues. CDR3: CASSPRLAGGRRGSQYF. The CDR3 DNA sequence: TGTGCCAGCAGCCCGAGACTAGCGGGGGGCCGGAGGGGATCGCAGTATTTT.

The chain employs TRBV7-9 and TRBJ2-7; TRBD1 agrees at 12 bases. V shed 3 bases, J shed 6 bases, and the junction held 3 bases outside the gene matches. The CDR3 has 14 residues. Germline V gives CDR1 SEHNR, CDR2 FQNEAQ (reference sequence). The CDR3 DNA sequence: TGTGCCAGCAGCTTGGGACAGGGGGCAAGCGAGCAGTACTTC. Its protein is CASSLGQGASEQYF.

CDR3 protein: CASSPRGGAEAFF. Here the CDR3 DNA reads TGTGCCAGCAGCCCAAGAGGGGGAGCTGAAGCTTTCTTT. This sequence joins TRBV7-3 and TRBJ1-1, with D possibly TRBD1 on 6 matching bases. The V gene's germline CDR1 is SGHTA and CDR2 FQGTGA. The V gene lost 5 bases and the J gene lost 6 bases, with 13 bases spanning the gap. The CDR3 has 13 amino acids.

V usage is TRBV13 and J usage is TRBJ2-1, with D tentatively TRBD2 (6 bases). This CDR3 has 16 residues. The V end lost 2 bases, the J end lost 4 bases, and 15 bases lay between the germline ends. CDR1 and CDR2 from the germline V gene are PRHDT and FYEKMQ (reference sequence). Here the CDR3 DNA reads TGTGCCAGCAGCTTATCGAGGGTAGCGGAATACAATGAGCAGTTCTTC. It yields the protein CASSLSRVAEYNEQFF.

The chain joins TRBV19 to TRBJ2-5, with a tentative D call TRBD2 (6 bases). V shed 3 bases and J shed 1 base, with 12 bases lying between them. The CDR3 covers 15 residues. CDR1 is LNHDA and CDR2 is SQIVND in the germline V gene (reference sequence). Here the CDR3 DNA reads TGTGCCAGTAGTATTTGGGGGACTGGCCAAGAGACCCAGTACTTC. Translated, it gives CASSIWGTGQETQYF.

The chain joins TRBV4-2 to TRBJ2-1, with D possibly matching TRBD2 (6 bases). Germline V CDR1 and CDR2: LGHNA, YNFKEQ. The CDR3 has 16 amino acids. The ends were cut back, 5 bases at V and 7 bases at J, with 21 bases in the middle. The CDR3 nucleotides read TGTGCCAGCAGCACCCCGGGAGCCACGCCTCAAAATGAGCAGTTCTTC. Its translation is CASSTPGATPQNEQFF.

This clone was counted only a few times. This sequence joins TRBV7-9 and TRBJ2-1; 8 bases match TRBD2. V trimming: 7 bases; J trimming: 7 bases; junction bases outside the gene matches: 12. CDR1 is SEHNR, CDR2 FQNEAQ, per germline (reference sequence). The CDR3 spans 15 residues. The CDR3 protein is CASTGGGGFGNEQFF. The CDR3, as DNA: TGTGCCAGCACCGGCGGCGGGGGGTTCGGAAATGAGCAGTTCTTC. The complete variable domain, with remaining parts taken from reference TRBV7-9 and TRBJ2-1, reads DTGVSQNPRHKITKRGQNVTFRCDPISEHNRLYWYRQTLGQGPEFLTYFQNEAQLEKSRLLSDRFSAERPKGSFSTLEIQRTEQGDSAMYLCASTGGGGFGNEQFFGPGTRLTVL.

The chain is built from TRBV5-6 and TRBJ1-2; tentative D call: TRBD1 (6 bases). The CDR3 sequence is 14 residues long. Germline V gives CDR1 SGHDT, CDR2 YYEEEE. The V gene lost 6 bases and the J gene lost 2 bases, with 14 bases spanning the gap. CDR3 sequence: CASNPQGWNYGYTF. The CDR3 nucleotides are TGTGCCAGCAACCCCCAGGGGTGGAACTATGGCTACACCTTC. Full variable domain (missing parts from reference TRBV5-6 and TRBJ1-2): DAGVTQSPTHLIKTRGQQVTLRCSPKSGHDTVSWYQQALGQGPQFIFQYYEEEERQRGNFPDRFSGHQFPNYSSELNVNALLLGDSALYLCASNPQGWNYGYTFGSGTRLTVV.

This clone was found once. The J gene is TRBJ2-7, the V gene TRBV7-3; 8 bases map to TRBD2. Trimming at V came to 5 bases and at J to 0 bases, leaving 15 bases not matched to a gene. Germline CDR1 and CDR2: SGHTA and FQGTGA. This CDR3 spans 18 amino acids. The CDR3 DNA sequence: TGTGCCAGCAGCCTCGTGGGAGTGGGAGCGGGGGTCTCCTACGAGCAGTACTTC. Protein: CASSLVGVGAGVSYEQYF.

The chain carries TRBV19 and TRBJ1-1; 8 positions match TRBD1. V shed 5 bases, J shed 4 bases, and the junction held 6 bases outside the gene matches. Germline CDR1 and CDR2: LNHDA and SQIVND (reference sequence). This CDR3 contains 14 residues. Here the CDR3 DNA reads TGTGCCAGTAGTGTAGGACAGGGTCTCACTGAAGCTTTCTTT. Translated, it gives CASSVGQGLTEAFF.

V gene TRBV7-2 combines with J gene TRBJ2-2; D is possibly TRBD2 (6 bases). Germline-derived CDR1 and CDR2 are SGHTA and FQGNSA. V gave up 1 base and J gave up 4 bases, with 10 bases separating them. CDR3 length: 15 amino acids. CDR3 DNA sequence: TGTGCCAGCAGCTTAGACGGAGCGGGCACCGGGGAGCTGTTTTTT. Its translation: CASSLDGAGTGELFF.

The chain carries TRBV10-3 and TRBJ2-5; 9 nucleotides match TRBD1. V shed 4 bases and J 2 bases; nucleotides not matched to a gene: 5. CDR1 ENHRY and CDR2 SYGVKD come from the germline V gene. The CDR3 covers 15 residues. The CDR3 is CAISGGQGPQETQYF. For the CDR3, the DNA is TGTGCCATCAGTGGGGGACAGGGTCCACAAGAGACCCAGTACTTC.

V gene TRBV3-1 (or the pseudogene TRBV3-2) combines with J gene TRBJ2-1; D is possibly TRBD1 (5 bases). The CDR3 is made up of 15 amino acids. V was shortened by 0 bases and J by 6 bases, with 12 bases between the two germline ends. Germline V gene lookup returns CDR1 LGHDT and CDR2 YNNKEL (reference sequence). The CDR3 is CASSQEVPRANEQFF. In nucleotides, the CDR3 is TGTGCCAGCAGCCAAGAAGTTCCCAGGGCCAATGAGCAGTTCTTC.

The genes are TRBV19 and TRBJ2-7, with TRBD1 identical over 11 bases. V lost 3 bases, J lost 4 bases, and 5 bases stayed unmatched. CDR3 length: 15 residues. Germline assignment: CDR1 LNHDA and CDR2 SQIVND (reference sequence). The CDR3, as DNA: TGTGCCAGTAGTATTTGGACAGGGGGCGCTTACGAGCAGTACTTC. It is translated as CASSIWTGGAYEQYF.

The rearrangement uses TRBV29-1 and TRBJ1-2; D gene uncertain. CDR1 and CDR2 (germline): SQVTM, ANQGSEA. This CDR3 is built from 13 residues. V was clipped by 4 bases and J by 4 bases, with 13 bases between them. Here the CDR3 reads CSVVVQLAYGYTF. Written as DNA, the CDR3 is TGCAGCGTTGTGGTACAGTTGGCCTATGGCTACACCTTC.

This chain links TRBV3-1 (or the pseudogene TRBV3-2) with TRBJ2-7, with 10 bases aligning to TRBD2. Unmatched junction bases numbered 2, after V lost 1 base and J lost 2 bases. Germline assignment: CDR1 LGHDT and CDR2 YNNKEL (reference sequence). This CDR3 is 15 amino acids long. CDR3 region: CASSQATSGTYEQYF. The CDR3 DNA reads TGTGCCAGCAGCCAAGCTACTAGCGGGACCTACGAGCAGTACTTC.

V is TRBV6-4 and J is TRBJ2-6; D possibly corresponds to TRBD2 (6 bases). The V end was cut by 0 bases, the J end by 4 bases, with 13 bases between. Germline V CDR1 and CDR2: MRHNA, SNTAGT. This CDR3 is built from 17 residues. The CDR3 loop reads CASSDSSGVHGANVLTF. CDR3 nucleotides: TGTGCCAGCAGTGACTCGTCGGGGGTGCACGGGGCCAACGTCCTGACTTTC.

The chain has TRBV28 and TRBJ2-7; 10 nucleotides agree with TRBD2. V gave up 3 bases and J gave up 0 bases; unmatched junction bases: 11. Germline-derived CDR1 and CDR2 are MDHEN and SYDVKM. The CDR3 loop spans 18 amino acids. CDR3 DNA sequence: TGTGCCAGCAGTTTCTCACCGGACGGGACTAGCGCCTCCTACGAGCAGTACTTC. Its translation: CASSFSPDGTSASYEQYF.

This chain's CDR3 is CASSLLGTSLSLADTQYF. The CDR3 DNA follows: TGTGCCAGCAGTTTGTTGGGGACTAGCCTGTCGTTAGCAGATACGCAGTATTTT. V usage is TRBV28 and J usage is TRBJ2-3; 9 bases agree with TRBD2. Germline values: CDR1 MDHEN, CDR2 SYDVKM. The CDR3 is 18 amino acids. Unmatched junction bases numbered 14, after V lost 3 bases and J lost 4 bases.

CDR3 DNA sequence: TGTGCCAGCTCAAAACAGGGGTTGAGCAATCAGCCCCAGCATTTT. Its protein product is CASSKQGLSNQPQHF. The chain combines TRBV18 with TRBJ1-5, with 7 bases fitting TRBD1. CDR3 size: 15 residues. Trimming cost V 5 bases and J 1 base; bases outside gene matches: 5. The germline V gene has CDR1 KGHSH and CDR2 LQKENI.